The 12 T cell receptor beta chains in this list originate from one sample, sequenced in a study of cytomegalovirus exposure and HLA in healthy donors (dated by TCRdb to between 2016 and 2019). Library preparation employed the immunoSEQ multiplex PCR assay. The multiplex PCR relied on a mix of 60 forward primers for TCR Vbeta segments and 13 reverse primers for TCR Jbeta segments. Entries here come from immuneACCESS through TCRdb and include only in-frame sequences with V and J called. Some clones fail to appear in such tables; in the studies checked, an unresolved V gene covers under half of the shortfall, and the cause of the remainder is unknown. Counted in this sample were 85,000 to 100,000 clones; 70% to 90% of them appeared once. About 2.3% of the sample lies in the top ten. The sequenced sample consisted of PBMCs. These receptors all stem from a man aged 18 to 30 in good health and CMV-seronegative.

The rearrangement uses TRBV9 and TRBJ1-6; D unresolved. This CDR3 is 13 amino acids long. V lost 0 bases, J lost 9 bases, and 7 bases lay in between. Germline V gene lookup returns CDR1 SGDLS and CDR2 YYNGEE. For the CDR3, the DNA is TGTGCCAGCAGCGTAGCTGAGGGTTCACCCCTCCACTTT. Translating gives CASSVAEGSPLHF.

This chain links TRBV19 with TRBJ1-5, with TRBD1 as a possible D gene (6 bases). The V gene's germline CDR1 is LNHDA and CDR2 SQIVND (reference sequence). Trimming left V 5 bases short and J 6 bases short, with 14 bases between. The CDR3 runs to 14 residues. The CDR3 protein is CASSARQVLQPQHF. CDR3 coding DNA: TGTGCCAGTAGTGCCCGACAGGTGCTTCAGCCCCAGCATTTT.

This chain uses TRBV2 with TRBJ1-1; possibly TRBD1 for D (6 bases). The V and J ends lost 10 bases and 1 base respectively, with 16 bases between them. CDR3 length: 14 amino acids. Germline V gene data show CDR1 as SNHLY and CDR2 as FYNNEI. CDR3 loop: CAISGAPTNTEAFF. The CDR3 DNA reads as TGTGCCATATCAGGGGCCCCAACGAACACTGAAGCTTTCTTT.

The chain links TRBV5-1 to TRBJ2-5, with a weak D call TRBD2 (5 bases). The J call may be in error: the DNA end matches TRBJ2-7 better. CDR1 is SGHRS, CDR2 YFSETQ, per germline. The CDR3 consists of 16 residues. CDR3 residues: CASSLVSGLAFSEQYF. CDR3 coding DNA: TGCGCCAGCAGCTTGGTTTCCGGACTGGCCTTCTCCGAGCAGTACTTC.

The rearrangement joins TRBV6-5 to TRBJ1-1, with 8 nucleotides matching TRBD1. The CDR3 consists of 14 residues. Germline assignment: CDR1 MNHEY and CDR2 SVGAGI. The V and J ends lost 5 bases and 4 bases, in that order; junction bases with no gene match: 6. The CDR3 sequence is CASSRTGWATEAFF. The CDR3 nucleotides read TGTGCCAGCAGTAGGACAGGGTGGGCCACTGAAGCTTTCTTT.

V gene TRBV28 combines with J gene TRBJ1-1; maybe TRBD1 (6 bases). CDR3 size: 12 residues. Germline V gene data show CDR1 as MDHEN and CDR2 as SYDVKM. Trimming took 8 bases from V and 9 from J, leaving 16 bases between them. The CDR3 bases are TGTGCCAGCCTACGAGGGGGTTCTAAAGCTTTCTTT. Its translation: CASLRGGSKAFF.

CDR3 nucleotides: TGTGCCAGCAGCTTGTTAGCACTCGAGAGGAATGAGCAGTTCTTC. It yields the protein CASSLLALERNEQFF. This chain joins TRBV7-2 and TRBJ2-1, with unresolved D. Trimming took off 3 bases at V and 7 bases at J, with 16 bases between the two ends. This CDR3 has 15 residues. Germline V gene lookup returns CDR1 SGHTA and CDR2 FQGNSA.

The chain recombines TRBV6-1 with TRBJ2-7, with D possibly matching TRBD1 (6 bases). The V end was cut by 7 bases, the J end by 3 bases, with 16 bases between. The CDR3 runs 14 residues. Germline CDR1 is MNHNS and CDR2 is SASEGT. In DNA, the CDR3 is TGTGCCAGCACCCCCCTTGCGACAGGCTACGAGCAGTACTTC. Translation: CASTPLATGYEQYF.

In nucleotides, the CDR3 is TGTGCCAGCCGGCAACCTATCGGAAGGGAGGGAAATGAAAAACTGTTTTTT. Translating gives CASRQPIGREGNEKLFF. The V gene is TRBV25-1, the J gene TRBJ1-4; D gene ambiguous. Germline V gene lookup returns CDR1 MGHDK and CDR2 SYGVNS. The CDR3 is made up of 17 amino acids. V lost 8 bases and J 5 bases, leaving 24 bases between the germline ends.

The table lists this clone with a few counts. The chain carries TRBV28 and TRBJ2-5, with D possibly matching TRBD2 (6 bases). The length of the CDR3 is 15 residues. CDR1 and CDR2 from the germline V gene are MDHEN and SYDVKM. The V end lost 3 bases, the J end lost 5 bases, and 16 bases lay between the germline ends. The chain's CDR3 is CASSLAGSRRETQYF. For the CDR3, the DNA is TGTGCCAGCAGTTTGGCGGGAAGCAGACGGGAGACCCAGTACTTC.

The V gene is TRBV5-1, the J gene TRBJ2-1, with 7 positions matching TRBD2. Germline loops: CDR1 SGHRS, CDR2 YFSETQ. The V and J ends lost 2 bases and 9 bases, in that order; junction bases with no gene match: 8. CDR3 length: 14 amino acids. CDR3 loop: CASSLGLAASEQFF. CDR3 bases: TGCGCCAGCAGCTTAGGTCTAGCGGCGAGTGAGCAGTTCTTC.

The chain joins TRBV4-2 to TRBJ2-1; 13 nucleotides match TRBD2. This CDR3 has 15 residues. CDR1 LGHNA and CDR2 YNFKEQ come from the germline V gene. The V and J ends lost 3 bases and 7 bases, in that order; junction bases with no gene match: 3. Here the CDR3 reads CASSHGLAGVNEQFF. As DNA, the CDR3 is TGTGCCAGCAGCCACGGACTAGCGGGGGTTAATGAGCAGTTCTTC.